The 13 T cell receptor beta chains below come from one sample, sequenced in a study of blood T cell repertoires in COVID-19. The method was immunoSEQ multiplex PCR; TCRdb's version includes in-frame clones alone and lacks a portion of them. The data contain approximately 400,000 clones, about 90% of them singletons. Material for sequencing was PBMCs or T cells enriched from blood (not recorded which). These receptor sequences come from a man aged 25-45 years who had recovered from COVID-19.

This chain connects TRBV2 to TRBJ1-2; a weak D match, TRBD1 (5 bases). Germline V lookup: CDR1 SNHLY, CDR2 FYNNEI. Trimming cost V 6 bases and J 3 bases, with 8 bases left between them. The CDR3 totals 12 residues. The DNA of the CDR3 is TGTGCCAGCAGCGCCAGGGACTATGGCTACACCTTC. It specifies CASSARDYGYTF.

This clone was detected once. The chain joins TRBV3-1 (or the pseudogene TRBV3-2) to TRBJ2-3, with D perhaps matching TRBD2 (5 bases). The CDR3 covers 15 residues. Germline CDR1 reads LGHDT; CDR2 reads YNNKEL (reference sequence). Trimming stripped 0 bases from V and 2 bases from J, with 9 bases between. CDR3 amino acids: CASSQESGATDTQYF. The CDR3 bases are TGTGCCAGCAGCCAAGAGAGCGGAGCCACAGATACGCAGTATTTT.

This clone showed up just once. The chain joins TRBV19 to TRBJ1-3; no reliable D call. CDR1 and CDR2 from the germline V gene are LNHDA and SQIVND (reference sequence). V was pared by 7 bases and J by 2 bases, with 12 bases between. The CDR3 consists of 14 residues. CDR3: CASTRSLAGNTIYF. Written as DNA, the CDR3 is TGTGCCAGTACCCGGAGTCTGGCTGGAAACACCATATATTTT.

The rearrangement links TRBV6-5 to TRBJ2-1; 12 nucleotides agree with TRBD2. Trimming took 6 bases from V and 9 from J; bases not matched to a gene: 9. This CDR3 contains 15 residues. Germline CDR1 is MNHEY and CDR2 is SVGAGI. This chain's CDR3 is CASSLLAGGQGEQFF. CDR3 in DNA: TGTGCCAGCAGCCTTCTAGCGGGGGGGCAGGGTGAGCAGTTCTTC.

The gene calls are TRBV5-1 and TRBJ2-3, with 7 bases that match TRBD2. Germline assignment: CDR1 SGHRS and CDR2 YFSETQ. The CDR3 runs 16 residues. Trimming took 0 bases from V and 0 from J; bases not matched to a gene: 4. The CDR3 bases are TGCGCCAGCAGCTTGGGCAGGGACTATAGCACAGATACGCAGTATTTT. This gives the protein CASSLGRDYSTDTQYF.

To note about this clone: Distinct nucleotide sequences in the sample also encode this CDR3. The V call is TRBV10-1, the J call TRBJ2-5; D may be TRBD1 (5 bases). Germline CDR1 WNHNN, CDR2 SYGVQD (reference sequence). V dropped 0 bases and J dropped 4 bases, with 6 bases sitting between them. The CDR3 covers 13 residues. Here the CDR3 DNA reads TGCGCCAGCAGTGAGTCTAGGGGAGAGACCCAGTACTTC. Translating gives CASSESRGETQYF.

This clone has a handful of counts. V gene TRBV5-1 combines with J gene TRBJ1-2; 7 bases map to TRBD1. This CDR3 spans 15 amino acids. Germline CDR1 reads SGHRS; CDR2 reads YFSETQ. Trimming cost V 2 bases and J 4 bases; bases outside gene matches: 8. CDR3: CASSLGGQPVYGYTF. Written as DNA, the CDR3 is TGCGCCAGCAGCTTAGGGGGACAGCCTGTCTATGGCTACACCTTC.

This chain joins TRBV2 and TRBJ1-2; 9 bases fit TRBD1. CDR1 and CDR2 (germline): SNHLY, FYNNEI. There are 13 residues in the CDR3. V was pared by 4 bases and J by 3 bases, with 0 bases of the junction left unmatched. Written as DNA, the CDR3 is TGTGCCAGCAGTGGGACAGGGGACTATGGCTACACCTTC. Residues: CASSGTGDYGYTF. Full variable domain (outside the CDR3, taken from reference TRBV2 and TRBJ1-2): EPEVTQTPSHQVTQMGQEVILRCVPISNHLYFYWYRQILGQKVEFLVSFYNNEISEKSEIFDDQFSVERPDGSNFTLKIRSTKLEDSAMYFCASSGTGDYGYTFGSGTRLTVV.

V usage is TRBV7-9 and J usage is TRBJ1-2; D unresolved. V dropped 3 bases and J dropped 2 bases, with 10 bases sitting between them. The CDR3 is made up of 14 amino acids. The germline CDR1 and CDR2 sequences are SEHNR and FQNEAQ (reference sequence). CDR3 coding DNA: TGTGCCAGCAGCTTTCTCGGAGCCAACTATGGCTACACCTTC. Its protein is CASSFLGANYGYTF.

V and J are TRBV7-9 and TRBJ1-1; D remains ambiguous. CDR3 size: 14 residues. Trimming removed 5 bases from V and 0 bases from J, with 10 bases in between. Per germline, CDR1 SEHNR and CDR2 FQNEAQ (reference sequence). The CDR3 reads CASSLQYMNTEAFF. In DNA, the CDR3 is TGTGCCAGCAGCCTACAGTACATGAACACTGAAGCTTTCTTT.

The CDR3 loop reads CASSLPTRTEQFF. CDR3 nucleotide sequence: TGTGCCAGCAGCTTACCCACCAGGACAGAGCAGTTCTTC. This sequence joins TRBV11-2 and TRBJ2-1, with a tentative D call TRBD1 (5 bases). The CDR3 runs to 13 residues. V was shortened by 2 bases and J by 10 bases, with 12 bases between the two germline ends. CDR1 and CDR2 (germline): SGHAT, FQNNGV.

The chain links TRBV6-5 to TRBJ1-1, with D unclear. The CDR3 has 15 amino acids. Trimming left V 5 bases short and J 0 bases short, with 13 bases between. Per germline, CDR1 MNHEY and CDR2 SVGAGI. The CDR3 here is CASSNLGSVNTEAFF. The CDR3 DNA sequence: TGTGCCAGCAGTAACCTCGGTTCGGTGAACACTGAAGCTTTCTTT.

The chain combines TRBV4-2 with TRBJ2-7; 8 bases align to TRBD1. This CDR3 has 15 residues. Germline V gene data show CDR1 as LGHNA and CDR2 as YNFKEQ. V gave up 0 bases and J gave up 3 bases; unmatched junction bases: 4. CDR3 amino acids: CASSQEGTGGYEQYF. DNA of the CDR3: TGTGCCAGCAGCCAAGAAGGTACAGGGGGCTACGAGCAGTACTTC.